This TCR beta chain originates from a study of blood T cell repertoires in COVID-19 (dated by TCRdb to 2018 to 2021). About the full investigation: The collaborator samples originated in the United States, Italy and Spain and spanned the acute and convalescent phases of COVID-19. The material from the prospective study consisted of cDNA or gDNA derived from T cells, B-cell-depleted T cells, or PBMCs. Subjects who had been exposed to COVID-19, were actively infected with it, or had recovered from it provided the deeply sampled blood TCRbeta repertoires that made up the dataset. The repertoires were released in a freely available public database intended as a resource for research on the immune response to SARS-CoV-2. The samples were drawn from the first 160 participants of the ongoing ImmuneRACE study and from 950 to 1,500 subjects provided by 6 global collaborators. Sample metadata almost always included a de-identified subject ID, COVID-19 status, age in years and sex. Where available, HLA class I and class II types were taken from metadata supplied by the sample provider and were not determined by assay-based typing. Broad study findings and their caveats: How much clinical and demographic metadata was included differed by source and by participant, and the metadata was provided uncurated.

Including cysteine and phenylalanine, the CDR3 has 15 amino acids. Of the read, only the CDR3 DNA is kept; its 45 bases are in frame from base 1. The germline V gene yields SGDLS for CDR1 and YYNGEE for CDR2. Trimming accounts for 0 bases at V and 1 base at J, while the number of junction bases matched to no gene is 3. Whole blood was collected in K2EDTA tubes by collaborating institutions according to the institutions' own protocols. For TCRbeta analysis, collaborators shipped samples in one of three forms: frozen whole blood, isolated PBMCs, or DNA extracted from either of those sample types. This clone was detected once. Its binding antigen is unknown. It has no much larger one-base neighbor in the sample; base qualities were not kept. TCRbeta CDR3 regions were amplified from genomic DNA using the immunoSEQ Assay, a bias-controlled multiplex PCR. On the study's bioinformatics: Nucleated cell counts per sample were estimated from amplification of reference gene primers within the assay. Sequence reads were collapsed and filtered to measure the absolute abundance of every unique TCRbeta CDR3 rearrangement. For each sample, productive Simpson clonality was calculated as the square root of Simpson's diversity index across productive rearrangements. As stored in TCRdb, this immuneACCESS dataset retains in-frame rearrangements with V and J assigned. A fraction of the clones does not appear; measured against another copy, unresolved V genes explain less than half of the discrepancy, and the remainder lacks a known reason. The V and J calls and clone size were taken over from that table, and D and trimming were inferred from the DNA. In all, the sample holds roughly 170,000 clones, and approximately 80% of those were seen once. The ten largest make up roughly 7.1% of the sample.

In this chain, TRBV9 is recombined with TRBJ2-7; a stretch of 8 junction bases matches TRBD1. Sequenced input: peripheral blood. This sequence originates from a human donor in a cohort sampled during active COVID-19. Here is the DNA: TGTGCCAGCAGCGTAGGTGGACAGGGATCCTACGAGCAGTACTTC. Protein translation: CASSVGGQGSYEQYF.